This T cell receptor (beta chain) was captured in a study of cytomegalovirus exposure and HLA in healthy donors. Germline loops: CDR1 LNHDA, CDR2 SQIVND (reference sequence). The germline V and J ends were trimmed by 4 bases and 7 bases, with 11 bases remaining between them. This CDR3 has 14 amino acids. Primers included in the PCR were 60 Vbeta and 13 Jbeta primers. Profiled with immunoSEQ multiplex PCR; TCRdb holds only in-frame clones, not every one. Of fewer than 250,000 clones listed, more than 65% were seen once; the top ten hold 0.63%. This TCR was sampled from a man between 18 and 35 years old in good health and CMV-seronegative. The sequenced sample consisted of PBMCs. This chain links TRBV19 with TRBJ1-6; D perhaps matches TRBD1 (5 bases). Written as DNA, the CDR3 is TGTGCCAGTAGTACGACAGTGTACAATTCACCCCTCCACTTT. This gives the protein CASSTTVYNSPLHF.